This T cell receptor beta chain was retrieved from a study of blood T cells in healthy people across ages. Notes on the study in general: Investigators viewed diversity estimates from one million T cells as underestimates, the study reported. Age brought a roughly linear fall in TCR beta diversity measured per million T cells.

This clonotype appeared a few times. Its antigen is unknown. With a J-beta primer mix and a sample-barcoded 5' primer, a second PCR ran about 7 to 11 cycles. CDR3-containing paired-end reads numbered at least 2.5 million in each sample. TCRdb re-derived calls from the 5' RACE reads in MiXCR, one entry per CDR3 protein. Among about 1.6 million distinct CDR3 sequences listed, 30% to 35% were seen once. The V gene's germline CDR1 is DFQATT and CDR2 SNEGSKA (reference sequence). CDR3 length: 16 residues. The V end was cut by 3 bases, the J end by 4 bases, with 20 bases between. V gene TRBV20-1 combines with J gene TRBJ2-3; D is perhaps TRBD2 (5 bases). This TCR was recovered from a woman under 40 in good health. The sequenced material came from blood. CDR3 DNA: TGCAGTGCTAGGGACCCTCGGGCTAGCAATGCAGATACGCAGTATTTT. Translation gives CSARDPRASNADTQYF.